The 3 T cell receptor beta chains below were found in one sample sequenced in a study of vaccination and CD4 T cells after COVID-19 (dated by TCRdb to about 2022). The intended sense of this specimen's treatment or condition label: roughly ten-day PBMC culture with coronavirus spike peptide pools or control peptides (ViraFEST assay). Preparation of the library involved PCR. Instrument used: Illumina iSeq 100. DNA from cultured CD4+ T cells underwent TCR sequencing with the Oncomine TCR Beta short-read assay at the Johns Hopkins FTIC core. Using fastp at Q25 and MiXCR, TCRdb reprocessed the public reads and kept productive beta chains. CDR3 protein sequences are deduplicated, and each keeps its most common genes and DNA. Present in this sample are 13,000 to 15,000 distinct CDR3 sequences, around a third of which were seen just once. The ten largest clones add up to around 9.6% of the sample. These receptors lack a known antigen.

The sequences come from CD4+ T cells from blood, cultured in vitro, collected after SARS-CoV-2 vaccination. The receptors come from a human donor who had recovered from COVID-19.

CDR3 in amino acids: CSAIISPAGFSNEQFF. The CDR3, as DNA: TGCAGTGCTATAATTAGCCCCGCAGGGTTTAGCAATGAGCAGTTCTTC. J is TRBJ2-1 and V is TRBV20-1; tentative D call: TRBD1 (5 bases). Germline lookup yields CDR1 DFQATT and CDR2 SNEGSKA (reference sequence). The CDR3 contains 16 residues. V lost 4 bases, J lost 6 bases, and 22 bases lay in between.

This rearrangement joins TRBV6-2 or TRBV6-3 to TRBJ1-1; D is possibly TRBD1 (5 bases). This CDR3 has 15 residues. Trimming left V 7 bases short and J 1 base short, with 16 bases between. Germline V CDR1 and CDR2: MNHEY, SVGEGT. The CDR3 spells CASNGATDRNTEAFF. The CDR3 DNA sequence: TGTGCCAGCAACGGTGCTACCGACAGGAACACTGAAGCTTTCTTT.

This chain connects TRBV30 to TRBJ2-3; weak D call: TRBD1 (6 bases). CDR1 and CDR2 from the germline V gene are GTSNPN and SVGIG (reference sequence). V was cut by 2 bases and J by 0 bases, with 12 bases left in between. CDR3 size: 15 residues. CDR3 coding DNA: TGTGCCTGGAGTACGGACAGCACCAGCACAGATACGCAGTATTTT. Its protein product is CAWSTDSTSTDTQYF.